A single sample gave rise to the 21 T cell receptor beta chains below, sequenced in a study of technical replicates of blood from a few donors. Sequencing was performed with immunoSEQ multiplex PCR; in TCRdb, only in-frame clones are kept and a portion is missing. The sample lists about 75,000 clones; almost 95% were seen once. The sequenced sample was T cells isolated from PBMCs. These receptors came from a human donor in good health.

For the CDR3, the DNA is TGTGCCATCAGTGAGCGCGGGGGGGCTGAGGCAGATACGCAGTATTTT. Its translation: CAISERGGAEADTQYF. J is TRBJ2-3 and V is TRBV10-3; TRBD2 matches 9 bases. Trimming cost V 2 bases and J 4 bases; bases outside gene matches: 7. The CDR3 is 16 residues long. Germline values: CDR1 ENHRY, CDR2 SYGVKD.

The gene calls are TRBV7-9 and TRBJ1-2, with 10 bases identical to TRBD1. The CDR3 consists of 15 residues. Unmatched junction bases numbered 8, after V lost 5 bases and J lost 5 bases. CDR1 and CDR2 (germline): SEHNR, FQNEAQ (reference sequence). The CDR3 loop reads CASSPMTGGQYGYTF. CDR3 sequence (DNA): TGTGCCAGCAGCCCGATGACAGGGGGCCAATATGGCTACACCTTC.

The rearrangement links TRBV19 to TRBJ2-3; TRBD1 might be the D (5 bases). In germline, CDR1 is LNHDA, CDR2 SQIVND (reference sequence). The CDR3 is made up of 12 amino acids. Trimming took 7 bases from V and 6 from J, leaving 11 bases between them. This CDR3 is CASTGRRDTQYF. The CDR3 nucleotides are TGTGCCAGTACAGGGCGGCGGGATACGCAGTATTTT. The full variable domain, in which reference TRBV19 and TRBJ2-3 provide the parts outside the CDR3, is DGGITQSPKYLFRKEGQNVTLSCEQNLNHDAMYWYRQDPGQGLRLIYYSQIVNDFQKGDIAEGYSVSREKKESFPLTVTSAQKNPTAFYLCASTGRRDTQYFGPGTRLTVL.

The chain joins TRBV7-9 to TRBJ2-7, with a possible D match to TRBD1 (6 bases). V gave up 2 bases and J gave up 1 base, with 15 bases separating them. This CDR3 contains 16 residues. Germline V CDR1 and CDR2: SEHNR, FQNEAQ (reference sequence). The CDR3 DNA sequence: TGTGCCAGCAGCTTAAAAGGGGGTAAAGGTTCCTACGAGCAGTACTTC. Amino acid sequence: CASSLKGGKGSYEQYF.

V gene TRBV19 combines with J gene TRBJ2-7; 7 bases line up with TRBD2. J gave up 0 bases and V 6 bases, and 5 bases lay outside the gene matches. CDR3 size: 14 residues. Germline V lookup: CDR1 LNHDA, CDR2 SQIVND (reference sequence). CDR3 nucleotides: TGTGCCAGTAGCGAGGGAGGGTACTCCTACGAGCAGTACTTC. Translation gives CASSEGGYSYEQYF.

The chain has TRBV28 and TRBJ2-1; 11 bases agree with TRBD2. Trimming cost V 5 bases and J 6 bases; bases outside gene matches: 6. The CDR3 covers 15 residues. CDR1 MDHEN and CDR2 SYDVKM come from the germline V gene. The CDR3 is CASSLGTSGFNEQFF. The DNA of the CDR3 is TGTGCCAGCAGTCTAGGGACTAGCGGTTTCAATGAGCAGTTCTTC. Drawing the rest from reference TRBV28 and TRBJ2-1, the complete variable domain is DVKVTQSSRYLVKRTGEKVFLECVQDMDHENMFWYRQDPGLGLRLIYFSYDVKMKEKGDIPEGYSVSREKKERFSLILESASTNQTSMYLCASSLGTSGFNEQFFGPGTRLTVL.

The chain joins TRBV13 to TRBJ1-1; D ambiguous. Germline assignment: CDR1 PRHDT and CDR2 FYEKMQ (reference sequence). Trimming left V 4 bases short and J 5 bases short, with 14 bases between. The CDR3 loop spans 14 amino acids. The CDR3 loop is CASSSDGSETEAFF. The CDR3 DNA reads as TGTGCCAGCAGCTCAGACGGGTCCGAGACTGAAGCTTTCTTT.

The chain carries TRBV28 and TRBJ2-5, with 8 positions matching TRBD2. This CDR3 has 14 amino acids. The V gene's germline CDR1 is MDHEN and CDR2 SYDVKM. Losses at the gene ends were 6 bases for V and 4 bases for J; bases not matched to a gene: 7. The CDR3 loop reads CASSQERETETQYF. CDR3 sequence (DNA): TGTGCCAGCAGCCAAGAGCGGGAGACAGAGACCCAGTACTTC.

The rearrangement uses TRBV4-1 and TRBJ2-2; no definite D call. The CDR3 is 17 amino acids. CDR1 is MGHRA and CDR2 is YSYEKL in the germline V gene. Trimming shortened V by 3 bases and J by 2 bases, and 16 bases separated the two germline ends. Written as DNA, the CDR3 is TGCGCCAGCAGCCAGATTGGTGATATACTAAACACCGGGGAGCTGTTTTTT. It yields the protein CASSQIGDILNTGELFF.

V usage is TRBV10-3 and J usage is TRBJ1-1, with TRBD1 identical over 8 bases. CDR1 is ENHRY, CDR2 SYGVKD, per germline. V shed 3 bases, J shed 3 bases, and the junction held 3 bases outside the gene matches. This CDR3 has 14 residues. Written as DNA, the CDR3 is TGTGCCATCAGTGACACACAGGGGGACACTGAAGCTTTCTTT. It specifies CAISDTQGDTEAFF.

The chain is built from TRBV15 and TRBJ2-7; D is unclear. Germline CDR1 is LNHNV and CDR2 is YYDKDF (reference sequence). With 0 bases removed from V and 4 bases from J, the gap between germline ends came to 4 bases. This CDR3 spans 12 amino acids. The CDR3 DNA sequence: TGTGCCACCAGCAGAGATCCTTACGAGCAGTACTTC. Its protein is CATSRDPYEQYF.

The rearrangement links TRBV20-1 to TRBJ2-3; D is ambiguous. This CDR3 has 11 amino acids. V was pared by 1 base and J by 5 bases, with 4 bases between. Germline V gene data show CDR1 as DFQATT and CDR2 as SNEGSKA (reference sequence). CDR3 residues: CSARVRDTQYF. The CDR3 bases are TGCAGTGCTAGAGTTAGAGATACGCAGTATTTT.

V and J are TRBV4-1 and TRBJ2-7; TRBD2 matches at 9 bases. The CDR3 extends over 15 amino acids. V was pared by 2 bases and J by 9 bases, with 11 bases of the junction left unmatched. CDR1 and CDR2 from the germline V gene are MGHRA and YSYEKL. CDR3: CASSQTGLATHGQYF. For the CDR3, the DNA is TGCGCCAGCAGCCAAACCGGACTAGCGACTCACGGGCAGTACTTC.

A single count supports this clone. The chain links TRBV9 to TRBJ1-5, with 8 bases fitting TRBD1. This CDR3 is 18 amino acids long. The germline V gene has CDR1 SGDLS and CDR2 YYNGEE. J lost 0 bases, V lost 0 bases, and 8 bases had no gene match. This CDR3 is CASSVGPGGPFSNQPQHF. CDR3 bases: TGTGCCAGCAGCGTAGGCCCAGGGGGCCCATTTAGCAATCAGCCCCAGCATTTT.

This chain connects TRBV6-1 to TRBJ2-7, with 9 bases fitting TRBD1. The CDR3 totals 18 residues. V was clipped by 2 bases and J by 2 bases; unmatched bases: 13. CDR1 is MNHNS, CDR2 SASEGT, per germline. The CDR3 DNA reads TGTGCCAGCAGTGAAACGAGACTCGGGGACAGGGCCCCCTACGAGCAGTACTTC. Amino acid sequence: CASSETRLGDRAPYEQYF.

The chain combines TRBV14 with TRBJ1-2; no reliable D call. Germline V gene data show CDR1 as SGHDN and CDR2 as FVKESK. Trimming stripped 1 base from V and 4 bases from J, with 10 bases between. The CDR3 sequence is 14 residues long. CDR3 in DNA: TGTGCCAGCAGCCAAGTAGTGGGAGGCTATGGCTACACCTTC. Translated, it gives CASSQVVGGYGYTF.

This chain connects TRBV27 to TRBJ2-3; possible D gene TRBD1, 5 bases. CDR1 is MNHEY, CDR2 SMNVEV, per germline (reference sequence). The CDR3 has 14 residues. Deletions cut 3 bases from V and 2 bases from J, with 9 bases between. CDR3 sequence (DNA): TGTGCCAGCAGTTTCGACAGATCCACAGATACGCAGTATTTT. Translating it yields CASSFDRSTDTQYF.

Here the CDR3 reads CAWSVRGSRTEAFF. In nucleotides, the CDR3 is TGTGCCTGGAGTGTAAGGGGGAGTCGGACTGAAGCTTTCTTT. The chain carries TRBV30 and TRBJ1-1; maybe TRBD1 (6 bases). Trimming removed 0 bases at V and 5 bases at J, with 13 bases between. This CDR3 has 14 residues. CDR1 and CDR2 (germline): GTSNPN, SVGIG (reference sequence). Filled out from reference TRBV30 and TRBJ1-1, the complete variable domain reads SQTIHQWPATLVQPVGSPLSLECTVEGTSNPNLYWYRQAAGRGLQLLFYSVGIGQISSEVPQNLSASRPQDRQFILSSKKLLLSDSGFYLCAWSVRGSRTEAFFGQGTRLTVV.

The DNA for the CDR3 is TGCGCCAGCAGCTTGGGAATGACAGATTACACAGATACGCAGTATTTT. Translating it yields CASSLGMTDYTDTQYF. This sequence joins TRBV5-1 and TRBJ2-3; D perhaps matches TRBD1 (5 bases). The ends were cut back, 0 bases at V and 2 bases at J, with 13 bases in the middle. CDR1 is SGHRS and CDR2 is YFSETQ in the germline V gene. This CDR3 region has 16 residues.

The chain joins TRBV5-1 to TRBJ2-7, with D possibly being TRBD2 (6 bases). Trimming cost V 1 base and J 5 bases, with 13 bases left between them. There are 14 residues in the CDR3. Germline CDR1 is SGHRS and CDR2 is YFSETQ. The CDR3 sequence: CASSLWRENDEQYF. The CDR3 DNA sequence: TGCGCCAGCAGCTTGTGGAGGGAGAACGACGAGCAGTACTTC.

The CDR3 loop is CASSWGQGELAKHYEQYF. The CDR3 DNA follows: TGTGCCAGCAGCTGGGGACAGGGCGAACTCGCGAAGCACTACGAGCAGTACTTC. The chain joins TRBV5-5 to TRBJ2-7; 9 bases fit TRBD1. The CDR3 runs to 18 residues. Germline values: CDR1 SGHKS, CDR2 YYEKEE (reference sequence). Trimming cost V 3 bases and J 3 bases; bases outside gene matches: 16.